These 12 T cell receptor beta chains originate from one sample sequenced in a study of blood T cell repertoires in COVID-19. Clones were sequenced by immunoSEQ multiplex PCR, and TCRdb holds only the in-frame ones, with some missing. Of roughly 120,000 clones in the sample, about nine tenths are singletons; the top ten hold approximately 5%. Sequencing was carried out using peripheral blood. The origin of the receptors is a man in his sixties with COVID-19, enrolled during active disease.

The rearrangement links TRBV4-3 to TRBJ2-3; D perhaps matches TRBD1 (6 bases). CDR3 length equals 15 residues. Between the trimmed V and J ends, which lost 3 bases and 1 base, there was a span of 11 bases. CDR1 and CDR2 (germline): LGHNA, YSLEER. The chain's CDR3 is CASSHRDIRTDTQYF. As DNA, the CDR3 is TGCGCCAGCAGCCACCGGGACATTCGCACAGATACGCAGTATTTT.

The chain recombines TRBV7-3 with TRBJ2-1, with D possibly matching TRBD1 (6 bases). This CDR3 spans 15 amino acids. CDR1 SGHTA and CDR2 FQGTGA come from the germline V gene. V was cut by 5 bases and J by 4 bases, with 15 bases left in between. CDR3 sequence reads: CASSPQGNTYNEQFF. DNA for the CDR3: TGTGCCAGCAGCCCACAGGGTAACACATACAATGAGCAGTTCTTC.

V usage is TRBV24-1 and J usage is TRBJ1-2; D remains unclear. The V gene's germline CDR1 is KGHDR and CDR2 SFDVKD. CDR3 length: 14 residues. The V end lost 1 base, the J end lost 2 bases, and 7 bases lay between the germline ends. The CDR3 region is CATSDFRANYGYTF. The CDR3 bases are TGTGCCACCAGTGATTTTCGAGCCAACTATGGCTACACCTTC.

In DNA, the CDR3 is TGTGCCAGCAGTCCTCACTCCGGGAACATTAATCAGCCCCAGCATTTT. Its translation is CASSPHSGNINQPQHF. The V and J genes are TRBV28 and TRBJ1-5; D not resolved. CDR3 length: 16 amino acids. The germline gives CDR1 MDHEN, CDR2 SYDVKM. V was clipped by 5 bases and J by 4 bases, with 18 bases between them.

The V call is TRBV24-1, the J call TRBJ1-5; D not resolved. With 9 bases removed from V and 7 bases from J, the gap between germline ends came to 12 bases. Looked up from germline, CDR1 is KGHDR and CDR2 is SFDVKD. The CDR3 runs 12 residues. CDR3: CATGRGDQPQHF. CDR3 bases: TGTGCCACCGGTCGGGGTGACCAGCCCCAGCATTTT.

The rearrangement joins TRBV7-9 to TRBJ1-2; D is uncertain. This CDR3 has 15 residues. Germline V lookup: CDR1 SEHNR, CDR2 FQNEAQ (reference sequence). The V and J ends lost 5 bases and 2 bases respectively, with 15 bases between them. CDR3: CASSPPAGGNYGYTF. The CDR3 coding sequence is TGTGCCAGCAGCCCCCCCGCCGGAGGGAACTATGGCTACACCTTC.

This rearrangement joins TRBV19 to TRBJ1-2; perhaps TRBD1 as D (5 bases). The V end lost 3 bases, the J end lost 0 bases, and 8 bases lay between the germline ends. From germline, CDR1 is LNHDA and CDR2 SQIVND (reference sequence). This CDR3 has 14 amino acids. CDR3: CASSIRGANYGYTF. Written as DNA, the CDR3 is TGTGCCAGTAGTATTCGGGGGGCTAACTATGGCTACACCTTC. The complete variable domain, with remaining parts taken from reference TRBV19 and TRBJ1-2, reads DGGITQSPKYLFRKEGQNVTLSCEQNLNHDAMYWYRQDPGQGLRLIYYSQIVNDFQKGDIAEGYSVSREKKESFPLTVTSAQKNPTAFYLCASSIRGANYGYTFGSGTRLTVV.

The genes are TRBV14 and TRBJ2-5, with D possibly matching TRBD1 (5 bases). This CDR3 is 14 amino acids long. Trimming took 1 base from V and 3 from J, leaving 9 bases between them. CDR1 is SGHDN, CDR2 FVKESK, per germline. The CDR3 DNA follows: TGTGCCAGCAGCCAAGGGTCCAGGGAAGAGACCCAGTACTTC. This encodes CASSQGSREETQYF.

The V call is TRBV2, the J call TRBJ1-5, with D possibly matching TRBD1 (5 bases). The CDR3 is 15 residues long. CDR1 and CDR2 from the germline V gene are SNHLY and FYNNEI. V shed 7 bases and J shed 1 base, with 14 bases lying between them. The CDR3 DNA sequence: TGTGCCAGCAAGGGGTACTTGACCAGCAATCAGCCCCAGCATTTT. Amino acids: CASKGYLTSNQPQHF.

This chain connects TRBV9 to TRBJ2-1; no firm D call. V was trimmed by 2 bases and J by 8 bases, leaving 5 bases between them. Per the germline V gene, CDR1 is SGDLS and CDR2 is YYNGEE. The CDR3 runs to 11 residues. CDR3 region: CASSVSHEQFF. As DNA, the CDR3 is TGTGCCAGCAGCGTTAGTCATGAGCAGTTCTTC.

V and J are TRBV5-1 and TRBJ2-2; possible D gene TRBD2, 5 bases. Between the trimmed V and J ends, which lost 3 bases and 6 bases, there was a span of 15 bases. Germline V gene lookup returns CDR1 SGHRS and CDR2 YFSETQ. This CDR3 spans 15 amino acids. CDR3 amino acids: CASSSGEVGAGELFF. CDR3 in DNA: TGCGCCAGCAGCTCGGGCGAGGTCGGGGCCGGGGAGCTGTTTTTT.

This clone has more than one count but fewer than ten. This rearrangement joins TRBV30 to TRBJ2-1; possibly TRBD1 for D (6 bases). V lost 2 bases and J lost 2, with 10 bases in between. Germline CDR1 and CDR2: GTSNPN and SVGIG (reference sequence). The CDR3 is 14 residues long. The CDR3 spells CAWSLRDTYNEQFF. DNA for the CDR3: TGTGCCTGGAGTCTCCGGGACACCTACAATGAGCAGTTCTTC.